This TCR beta chain was observed in a study of T-cell memory formation after mild COVID-19 (dated by TCRdb to about 2021). Looking at the study overall: TCR sequence clusters from the two donors were largely donor specific. T-cell clones expanding and contracting after mild COVID-19 in two donors were tracked by longitudinal TCRalpha and TCRbeta repertoire sequencing. Two young, previously healthy adult volunteers made up the cohort, one male and one female.

Ten or more counts support this clonotype. What this receptor recognizes is not known. The sample holds no much larger clone one base away, and base qualities are not on file. Reading the germline V gene gives CDR1 SGHRS and CDR2 YFSETQ. Inclusive of the bounding cysteine and phenylalanine, the CDR3 is 13 residues long. Only CDR3 DNA remains: 39 bases, in frame from the first base. Trimming accounts for 6 bases at V and 4 bases at J, while the number of junction bases matched to no gene is 5. Ficoll-Paque density gradient centrifugation was used to isolate PBMCs. Data came from an Illumina NovaSeq 6000. Using 5'RACE with constant-segment primers, TCRalpha and TCRbeta cDNA libraries were constructed, with sample barcodes and unique molecular identifiers added in the process. RNA was extracted from every sample with Trizol reagent. The libraries were amplified in two PCR steps, and the second step added a second sample barcode and Illumina TruSeq adapters. Sequencing of libraries was performed on an Illumina NovaSeq with 2 x 150 bp paired-end reads. Per the source publication's procedure: Demultiplexing of reads and collapsing into UMI-guided consensus sequences were performed with migec v1.2.7. Using mixcr v2.1.11, the UMI consensuses were aligned to TRA and TRB V and J templates and assembled into clonotypes. A clonotype was counted as expanded or contracted only when both edgeR and NoisET called the clonotype significant, with the noise models trained on biological replicates. edgeR calls used a false discovery rate-adjusted p below 0.01 and a log2 fold-change threshold of 1. PCA with hierarchical clustering of max-normalized trajectories of the 1000 most abundant clonotypes was used as exploratory dynamics analysis. Each responding clone was given a CD4 or CD8 phenotype based on the CD4+ and CD8+ repertoires, which had been sequenced separately. TCRdb applied fastp at Q25 and MiXCR to the public reads, then kept only in-frame beta chains. Each CDR3 protein gets just one entry, which takes the most common genes and DNA from the rows behind it. TCRdb assigned the V and J calls; the authors' analysis was not used. The sample yields roughly 51,000 distinct CDR3 sequences; approximately 7% were counted once. The top ten clonotypes cover approximately 1.4% of the sample.

Points the paper makes about the study in general: The study covered only a couple of mild cases, and larger cohorts including severe cases with pre-infection samples were considered necessary. SARS-CoV-2 specificity of the second-wave clones peaking on day 37 was not confirmed. Balanced CD4/CD8 phenotypes were observed for clones contracting from day 15 to 85, whereas a bias towards CD4+ was observed for a second wave of clones expanding from day 15 to 37. Contracting CD4+ clones were found mainly in CM and EM memory subsets, while CD8+ clones were enriched in EMRA. Some responding clones were found in pre-infection memory, which suggests that pre-existing cross-reactive memory T cells took part in the SARS-CoV-2 response.

The TCR originated in a man younger than 35 who had mild COVID-19 (a few samples of this study predate the infection). The sample titles of this study are shuffled in the database, so cell type and time point are left out; the donor was told from shared clones. The sample taken for sequencing was PBMCs or a T cell subset sorted from them (not recorded which). The rearrangement combines TRBV5-1 with TRBJ2-5, with 8 bases in between that match TRBD1. The CDR3 has the sequence CASTHTGGETQYF. The base sequence is TGCGCCAGCACCCATACAGGGGGAGAGACCCAGTACTTC. The full variable domain, completed from the reference TRBV5-1 and TRBJ2-5 proteins outside the CDR3, reads KAGVTQTPRYLIKTRGQQVTLSCSPISGHRSVSWYQQTPGQGLQFLFEYFSETQRNKGNFPGRFSGRQFSNSRSEMNVSTLELGDSALYLCASTHTGGETQYFGPGTRLLVL.